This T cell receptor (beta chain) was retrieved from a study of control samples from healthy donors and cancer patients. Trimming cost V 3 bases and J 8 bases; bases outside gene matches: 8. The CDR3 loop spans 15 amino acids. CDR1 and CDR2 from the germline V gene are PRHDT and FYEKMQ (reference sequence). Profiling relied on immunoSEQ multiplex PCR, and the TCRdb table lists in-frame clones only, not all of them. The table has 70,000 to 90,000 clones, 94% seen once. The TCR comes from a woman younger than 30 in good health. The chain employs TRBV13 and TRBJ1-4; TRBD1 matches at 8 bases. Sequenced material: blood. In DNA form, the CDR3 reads TGTGCCAGCAGCTTCTTCCGGACAGGGCCAGAAAAACTGTTTTTT. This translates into CASSFFRTGPEKLFF.